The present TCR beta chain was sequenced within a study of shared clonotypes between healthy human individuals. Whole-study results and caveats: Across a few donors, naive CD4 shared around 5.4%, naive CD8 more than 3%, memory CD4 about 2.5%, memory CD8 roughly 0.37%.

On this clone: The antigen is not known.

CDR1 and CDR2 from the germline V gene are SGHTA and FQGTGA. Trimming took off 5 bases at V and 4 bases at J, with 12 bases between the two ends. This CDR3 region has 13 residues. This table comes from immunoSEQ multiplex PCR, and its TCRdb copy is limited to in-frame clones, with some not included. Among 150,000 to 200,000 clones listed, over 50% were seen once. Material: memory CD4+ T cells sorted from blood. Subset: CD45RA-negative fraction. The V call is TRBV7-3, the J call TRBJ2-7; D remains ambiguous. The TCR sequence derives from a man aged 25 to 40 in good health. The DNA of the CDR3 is TGTGCCAGCAGCCCGAGAGCGAATTACGAGCAGTACTTC. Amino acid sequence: CASSPRANYEQYF.